In this sample, the clone carrying this T cell receptor (delta chain) turned up many times. Germline CDR1 and CDR2: GEAIGNYY and EKD. The CDR3 runs 18 residues. This sample was included in a study of γδ T cells in repeated Plasmodium falciparum infection. Overall study: Over about 600 days, donors received four mosquito-bite P. falciparum NF54 infections.

Flow sorting of PBMC yielded separate Vgamma9/Vdelta2+ and Vdelta2-negative gammadelta T cell populations for bulk repertoire analysis. TCRdb called clones from the multiplex PCR reads again using CATT. This sample has 85,000 to 90,000 delta-chain clones; around 1.4% occur once, and the top ten carry about 10%. The sequenced sample was gamma-delta T cells from blood. The TCR sequence derives from a pool of human donors (malaria-infected and uninfected, not separated). No call exists for the J gene, whereas the V gene is TRDV2; TRDD3 is the table's D call and was not checked against the DNA. The CDR3 reads CACDTVGDTPWDTRQMFF. CDR3 DNA sequence: TGTGCCTGTGACACCGTCGGGGATACCCCCTGGGACACCCGACAGATGTTTTTT.